A selection of T cell receptor beta chains follows, all from one sample in a study of T cell repertoires in cytomegalovirus infection. TCRdb ran MiXCR on the reads and lists one entry per CDR3 protein. The sample contains 900,000 to 950,000 distinct CDR3 sequences, about 33% of which appear only once. Their target antigens are unknown. The sample here was cultured CD8+ T cells from PBMCs, taken from culture after CMV antigen stimulation. Source of these receptors: a human donor in good health (CMV status not recorded). Some clones in this sample may be carry-over from other donors' samples. The CDR3 runs from the conserved cysteine through the conserved F or W. The D gene is left open where the match is weak. Expanded clones are given a class, and other clones once, few, many or no size at all.

. TRBJ2-1 15 many TRBV12-3/TRBV12-4 CASSPGRRALNEQFF TGTGCCAGCAGTCCCGGCAGGCGGGCTCTCAATGAGCAGTTCTTC
TRBD1 TRBJ1-1 14 . TRBV12-5 CASGLGQGRTEAFF TGTGCTAGTGGTTTAGGACAGGGGAGGACTGAAGCTTTCTTT
TRBD1 TRBJ1-1 17 . TRBV4-1 CASSQETGDISRTRAFF TGCGCCAGCAGCCAAGAGACAGGGGACATCTCGCGGACCCGTGCTTTCTTT
. TRBJ1-2 14 . TRBV19 CASSSAASLSGYTF TGTGCCAGTAGTTCGGCAGCCTCATTGAGTGGCTACACCTTC
TRBD2 TRBJ2-2 16 many TRBV19 CASSPGGGMNTGELFF TGTGCCAGTAGTCCGGGGGGGGGGATGAACACCGGGGAGCTGTTTTTT
TRBD2 TRBJ2-3 17 many TRBV7-2 CASSPYPGGAATDTQYF TGTGCCAGCAGCCCTTACCCCGGGGGGGCGGCCACAGATACGCAGTATTTT
. TRBJ2-5 13 . TRBV29-1 CSASGTRGETQYF TGCAGCGCCTCCGGGACCAGGGGAGAGACCCAGTACTTC
. TRBJ1-2 17 . TRBV29-1 CSVEDPYRFLTAYGYTF TGCAGCGTTGAAGATCCTTATCGGTTTTTGACAGCCTATGGCTACACCTTC
TRBD1 TRBJ1-4 15 . TRBV6-8 CASIRSTGWNEKLFF TGTGCCAGCATCCGATCGACAGGGTGGAATGAAAAACTGTTTTTT
. TRBJ2-5 14 few TRBV9 CASSAAGNQETQYF TGTGCCAGCAGCGCGGCAGGGAACCAAGAGACCCAGTACTTC
TRBD2 TRBJ2-3 16 . TRBV20-1 CSAIGGLAGLTDTQYF TGCAGTGCGATCGGGGGACTAGCGGGGCTCACAGATACGCAGTATTTT
. TRBJ2-1 15 many TRBV7-2 CASSLLQGSYNEQFF TGTGCCAGCAGCTTACTCCAGGGATCCTACAATGAGCAGTTCTTC
. TRBJ1-1 13 few TRBV12-3/TRBV12-4 CASSLVTGTEAFF TGTGCCAGCAGTTTAGTGACAGGCACTGAAGCTTTCTTT
TRBD2 TRBJ2-1 13 many TRBV7-2 CASGLGTNNEQFF TGTGCCAGCGGACTTGGGACTAACAATGAGCAGTTCTTC
TRBD1 TRBJ1-1 12 . TRBV19 CASARPGQAAFF TGTGCCAGCGCCCGACCGGGACAGGCGGCTTTCTTT
. TRBJ1-6 16 few TRBV7-2 CASSLADGAPNSPLHF TGTGCCAGCAGCTTGGCGGACGGGGCCCCTAATTCACCCCTCCACTTT
. TRBJ2-1 14 . TRBV7-1 CASSSKGNHNEQFF TGTGCCAGCAGCTCCAAAGGGAATCACAATGAGCAGTTCTTC
. TRBJ2-1 15 many TRBV4-1 CASSQENQDYNEQFF TGCGCCAGCAGCCAAGAGAATCAGGATTACAATGAGCAGTTCTTC
TRBD2 TRBJ2-1 18 . TRBV25-1 CASSEYFATSGPGGEQFF TGTGCCAGCAGTGAATATTTTGCGACTAGCGGTCCGGGTGGTGAGCAGTTCTTC
. TRBJ2-4 17 few TRBV27 CASSLSGSVLAKNIQYF TGTGCCAGCAGTTTGTCGGGGAGTGTACTAGCCAAAAACATTCAGTACTTC
. TRBJ1-1 15 . TRBV2 CASSEWLGGGTEAFF TGTGCCAGCAGTGAATGGCTTGGAGGGGGCACTGAAGCTTTCTTT
. TRBJ2-5 14 . TRBV6-5 CASSYSGKVETQYF TGTGCCAGCAGTTACTCGGGAAAAGTAGAGACCCAGTACTTC
TRBD1 TRBJ2-7 15 . TRBV5-1 CASRYDRGAPYEQYF TGCGCCAGCCGCTATGACAGGGGGGCCCCCTACGAGCAGTACTTC
. TRBJ1-3 13 . TRBV6-9 CASSFDGGNTIYF TGTGCCAGCAGTTTCGACGGAGGAAACACCATATATTTT
TRBD2 TRBJ2-3 18 . TRBV10-3 CVISESSWASGGTDTQYF TGTGTCATCAGTGAGTCGAGTTGGGCTAGCGGGGGCACAGATACGCAGTATTTT
TRBD1 TRBJ1-2 14 few TRBV12-3/TRBV12-4 CASNPTGELGGYTF TGTGCCAGCAACCCGACAGGGGAGTTAGGAGGCTACACCTTC
. TRBJ2-2 12 . TRBV19 CASSIPPGELFF TGTGCCAGTAGTATACCTCCCGGGGAGCTGTTTTTT
TRBD2 TRBJ2-1 14 few TRBV4-2 CASSQERGRDEQFF TGTGCCAGCAGCCAAGAGCGGGGGAGGGATGAGCAGTTCTTC
. TRBJ2-1 12 many TRBV12-3/TRBV12-4 CASRPAYNEQFF TGTGCCAGCAGACCAGCTTACAATGAGCAGTTCTTC
. TRBJ2-2 11 . TRBV27 CASLLAGELFF TGTGCCAGCCTGCTCGCCGGGGAGCTGTTTTTT
. TRBJ2-4 17 many TRBV28 CASSSRLVGTPGDIQYF TGTGCCAGCAGTTCCCGTCTTGTCGGGACTCCCGGGGACATTCAGTACTTC
TRBD1 TRBJ2-2 15 few TRBV27 CASTGQELGTGELFF TGTGCCAGCACCGGACAGGAATTAGGAACCGGGGAGCTGTTTTTT
. TRBJ2-5 16 . TRBV5-6 CASSPGVKLHQETQYF TGTGCCAGCAGCCCAGGGGTGAAGCTACACCAAGAGACCCAGTACTTC
TRBD1 TRBJ1-1 14 few TRBV6-1 CASRNYRGLTEAFF TGTGCCAGCAGAAATTACAGGGGTTTAACTGAAGCTTTCTTT
. TRBJ2-2 15 few TRBV7-9 CASSPLTDPTGELFF TGTGCCAGCAGCCCTTTAACGGACCCCACCGGGGAGCTGTTTTTT